Listed here are 23 T cell receptor beta chains from one sample, sequenced in a study of blood T cell repertoires in COVID-19. Using immunoSEQ multiplex PCR, the repertoire was profiled, and TCRdb retains in-frame clones only, with some absent. Of more than 300,000 clones listed, roughly four fifths are singletons. Material for sequencing was PBMCs or T cells enriched from blood (not recorded which). The receptors were sampled from a woman between 45 and 60 years old who had recovered from COVID-19.

The table lists this clone with a count of one. The rearrangement links TRBV7-9 to TRBJ1-2, with 9 bases identical to TRBD1. Trimming at V came to 5 bases and at J to 0 bases, leaving 16 bases not matched to a gene. The CDR3 has 19 residues. Germline V lookup: CDR1 SEHNR, CDR2 FQNEAQ (reference sequence). The CDR3 DNA is TGTGCCAGCAGCCCCCTGGGCGGGGACAGGGACTTAGCTAACTATGGCTACACCTTC. It is translated as CASSPLGGDRDLANYGYTF.

This chain links TRBV28 with TRBJ2-3, with D possibly TRBD1 on 6 matching bases. CDR1 is MDHEN, CDR2 SYDVKM, per germline. The ends were cut back, 7 bases at V and 2 bases at J, with 10 bases in the middle. CDR3 length equals 13 residues. For the CDR3, the DNA is TGTGCCAGCATAGACAGGCTCACAGATACGCAGTATTTT. Its translation is CASIDRLTDTQYF.

A word on this clone: The same CDR3 also results from other DNA sequences found in this sample. The J gene is TRBJ2-6, the V gene TRBV30, with D unresolved. Deletions cut 1 base from V and 2 bases from J, with 6 bases between. The germline CDR1 and CDR2 sequences are GTSNPN and SVGIG (reference sequence). The CDR3 loop spans 14 amino acids. CDR3 bases: TGTGCCTGGAGTGGAGGAGCTGGGGCCAACGTCCTGACTTTC. Translated: CAWSGGAGANVLTF. Supplemented by reference TRBV30 and TRBJ2-6, the full variable domain reads SQTIHQWPATLVQPVGSPLSLECTVEGTSNPNLYWYRQAAGRGLQLLFYSVGIGQISSEVPQNLSASRPQDRQFILSSKKLLLSDSGFYLCAWSGGAGANVLTFGAGSRLTVL.

This clone was picked up a small number of times. The genes are TRBV19 and TRBJ2-5; tentative D call: TRBD1 (6 bases). This CDR3 region has 14 residues. The germline CDR1 and CDR2 sequences are LNHDA and SQIVND (reference sequence). V gave up 3 bases and J gave up 1 base, with 9 bases separating them. For the CDR3, the DNA is TGTGCCAGTAGTATCTCGACAGGCCAAGAGACCCAGTACTTC. Translating it yields CASSISTGQETQYF.

The genes are TRBV28 and TRBJ2-2; D perhaps matches TRBD2 (6 bases). This CDR3 comprises 16 residues. Looked up from germline, CDR1 is MDHEN and CDR2 is SYDVKM. V lost 8 bases and J 6 bases, leaving 22 bases between the germline ends. The DNA of the CDR3 is TGTGCCAGCGGCCCCCGGGGGAAGGGGCGTCCCGGGGAGCTGTTTTTT. It encodes CASGPRGKGRPGELFF.

This clone showed up just a few times. The chain is built from TRBV19 and TRBJ2-7; the D gene is possibly TRBD2 (5 bases). Per the germline V gene, CDR1 is LNHDA and CDR2 is SQIVND (reference sequence). Trimming cost V 6 bases and J 6 bases, with 12 bases left between them. This CDR3 region has 12 residues. CDR3 in DNA: TGTGCCAGTAGAACTAGGAACGGCGAGCAGTACTTC. Translated, it gives CASRTRNGEQYF.

The rearrangement uses TRBV9 and TRBJ1-1; D uncertain. V was trimmed by 1 base and J by 0 bases, leaving 10 bases between them. Germline assignment: CDR1 SGDLS and CDR2 YYNGEE. There are 15 residues in the CDR3. The CDR3: CASSVSDNMNTEAFF. As DNA, the CDR3 is TGTGCCAGCAGCGTATCTGATAACATGAACACTGAAGCTTTCTTT.

The chain combines TRBV19 with TRBJ1-1, with D hard to call. Germline CDR1 LNHDA, CDR2 SQIVND (reference sequence). CDR3 length: 14 residues. Deletions cut 1 base from V and 5 bases from J, with 11 bases between. The CDR3 coding sequence is TGTGCCAGTAGTATAGTCCAGGCGGGGACTGAAGCTTTCTTT. Translated: CASSIVQAGTEAFF. Full variable domain (missing parts from reference TRBV19 and TRBJ1-1): DGGITQSPKYLFRKEGQNVTLSCEQNLNHDAMYWYRQDPGQGLRLIYYSQIVNDFQKGDIAEGYSVSREKKESFPLTVTSAQKNPTAFYLCASSIVQAGTEAFFGQGTRLTVV.

This clone was counted a few times. V is TRBV27 and J is TRBJ1-4, with 7 bases lining up with TRBD1. From germline, CDR1 is MNHEY and CDR2 SMNVEV (reference sequence). This CDR3 spans 16 amino acids. The V segment lost 5 bases and the J segment 6 bases; nucleotides outside the gene matches: 12. This CDR3 is CASSIRPGQTDEKLFF. The CDR3 DNA reads TGTGCCAGCAGTATAAGGCCGGGACAGACCGATGAAAAACTGTTTTTT.

This clone was counted once. The chain employs TRBV9 and TRBJ2-5; 8 bases fit TRBD1. CDR1 and CDR2 from the germline V gene are SGDLS and YYNGEE. The length of the CDR3 is 16 residues. Unmatched junction bases numbered 9, after V lost 1 base and J lost 4 bases. As DNA, the CDR3 is TGTGCCAGCAGCGTAAGGGCCGGGACAGGTGGAGAGACCCAGTACTTC. It encodes CASSVRAGTGGETQYF.

This clone was observed once. The J gene is TRBJ2-5, the V gene TRBV12-3 or TRBV12-4; D ambiguous. Trimming took off 7 bases at V and 2 bases at J, with 11 bases between the two ends. The CDR3 spans 13 residues. CDR3 in amino acids: CASKVQEQETQYF. CDR3 nucleotides: TGTGCCAGCAAGGTGCAGGAACAAGAGACCCAGTACTTC.

This chain uses TRBV28 with TRBJ1-4, with 7 bases lining up with TRBD1. Trimming took 5 bases from V and 3 from J; bases not matched to a gene: 12. Germline V gene data show CDR1 as MDHEN and CDR2 as SYDVKM. The CDR3 has 17 residues. Here the CDR3 reads CASSPQGTLRANEKLFF. CDR3 DNA sequence: TGTGCCAGCAGTCCACAGGGGACTTTGCGGGCTAATGAAAAACTGTTTTTT.

This chain joins TRBV5-1 and TRBJ2-2; 11 positions match TRBD2. V lost 4 bases, J lost 6 bases, and 5 bases stayed unmatched. Germline assignment: CDR1 SGHRS and CDR2 YFSETQ. The CDR3 runs 15 residues. CDR3 sequence (DNA): TGCGCCAGCAGCATAATAGCGGGAGGGCCCGGGGAGCTGTTTTTT. This codes for CASSIIAGGPGELFF. The full variable domain, completed using reference TRBV5-1 and TRBJ2-2, is KAGVTQTPRYLIKTRGQQVTLSCSPISGHRSVSWYQQTPGQGLQFLFEYFSETQRNKGNFPGRFSGRQFSNSRSEMNVSTLELGDSALYLCASSIIAGGPGELFFGEGSRLTVL.

The chain is built from TRBV7-2 and TRBJ2-4; 10 bases align to TRBD1. CDR3 length equals 15 residues. CDR1 and CDR2 from the germline V gene are SGHTA and FQGNSA. V was clipped by 1 base and J by 11 bases; unmatched bases: 8. The DNA for the CDR3 is TGTGCCAGCAGCTTAGTAGGACAGGGGGGCAGTGTTCAGTACTTC. It is translated as CASSLVGQGGSVQYF.

In its sample, this clone was seen once. J is TRBJ1-2 and V is TRBV28; 9 bases map to TRBD1. The CDR3 runs 16 residues. V lost 3 bases, J lost 0 bases, and 5 bases stayed unmatched. Germline CDR1 reads MDHEN; CDR2 reads SYDVKM. The CDR3 region is CASSLGQGFSNYGYTF. In nucleotides, the CDR3 is TGTGCCAGCAGTTTGGGACAGGGATTCTCTAACTATGGCTACACCTTC.

V and J are TRBV15 and TRBJ1-5; 7 bases are shared with TRBD1. The trim removed 5 bases at V and 3 bases at J, leaving 13 bases unmatched. The germline CDR1 and CDR2 sequences are LNHNV and YYDKDF (reference sequence). The CDR3 has 17 residues. In DNA form, the CDR3 reads TGTGCCACCAGCGAGGAGGGGGACAGACGAATCAATCAGCCCCAGCATTTT. This translates into CATSEEGDRRINQPQHF.

The chain has TRBV12-5 and TRBJ2-1; TRBD1 agrees at 11 bases. Germline CDR1 LGHNT, CDR2 FRNRAP. The CDR3 has 16 amino acids. V lost 2 bases and J lost 6; bases outside the gene matches: 6. CDR3 protein: CASGLSSGTGGNEQFF. As DNA, the CDR3 is TGTGCTAGTGGTTTGTCCTCCGGGACAGGGGGCAATGAGCAGTTCTTC.

Regarding this clone: This sequence may be a read error, since a much larger clone differs from it by one base. The V gene is TRBV2, the J gene TRBJ2-7, with D hard to call. V was shortened by 5 bases and J by 2 bases, with 4 bases between the two germline ends. Germline CDR1 reads SNHLY; CDR2 reads FYNNEI. This CDR3 has 11 residues. CDR3 coding DNA: TGTGCCAGCAGTCTTACCTACGAGCAGTACTTC. This sequence encodes CASSLTYEQYF.

The V call is TRBV24-1, the J call TRBJ2-3; D perhaps matches TRBD1 (6 bases). CDR1 is KGHDR, CDR2 SFDVKD, per germline. The V end was cut by 2 bases, the J end by 2 bases, with 28 bases between. This CDR3 region has 21 residues. CDR3 region: CATSDCLGQKGHIDSTDTQYF. In nucleotides, the CDR3 is TGTGCCACCAGTGATTGCCTCGGACAGAAAGGACATATAGATTCCACAGATACGCAGTATTTT.

The V call is TRBV6-1, the J call TRBJ2-7, with TRBD2 matching over 8 bases. The ends lost 5 bases at V and 2 bases at J; junction bases unmatched: 2. The CDR3 loop spans 13 amino acids. CDR1 and CDR2 from the germline V gene are MNHNS and SASEGT. The CDR3 region has the DNA TGTGCCAGCAGTAACGGGAGGGCCTACGAGCAGTACTTC. It codes for CASSNGRAYEQYF.

On this clone: This sample also contains other DNA sequences that code for the same CDR3. The chain uses TRBV7-9 and TRBJ1-2, with 7 nucleotides matching TRBD1. The CDR3 loop spans 14 amino acids. Germline trimming cut 0 bases from V and 3 bases from J; bases unmatched to any gene: 1. Germline-derived CDR1 and CDR2 are SEHNR and FQNEAQ (reference sequence). DNA for the CDR3: TGTGCCAGCAGCTTAGCAGGGGGCGACTATGGCTACACCTTC. Translated, it gives CASSLAGGDYGYTF.

The rearrangement uses TRBV7-9 and TRBJ1-2; D remains unclear. With 2 bases removed from V and 8 bases from J, the gap between germline ends came to 21 bases. CDR1 and CDR2 (germline): SEHNR, FQNEAQ (reference sequence). The CDR3 is 16 residues long. CDR3 sequence (DNA): TGTGCCAGCAGCTTATATTTGCCTCCGGGCTCGGGAGGCTACACCTTC. Amino acid sequence: CASSLYLPPGSGGYTF. Together with reference TRBV7-9 and TRBJ1-2, the CDR3 gives the full variable domain: DTGVSQNPRHKITKRGQNVTFRCDPISEHNRLYWYRQTLGQGPEFLTYFQNEAQLEKSRLLSDRFSAERPKGSFSTLEIQRTEQGDSAMYLCASSLYLPPGSGGYTFGSGTRLTVV.

The chain joins TRBV27 to TRBJ1-3; 11 bases are a match to TRBD1. The CDR3 runs 15 residues. J was trimmed by 4 bases and V by 2 bases; bases with no gene match: 1. Germline CDR1 is MNHEY and CDR2 is SMNVEV (reference sequence). CDR3 sequence: CASSLGTGGGNTIYF. DNA of the CDR3: TGTGCCAGCAGTTTAGGGACAGGGGGAGGAAACACCATATATTTT.